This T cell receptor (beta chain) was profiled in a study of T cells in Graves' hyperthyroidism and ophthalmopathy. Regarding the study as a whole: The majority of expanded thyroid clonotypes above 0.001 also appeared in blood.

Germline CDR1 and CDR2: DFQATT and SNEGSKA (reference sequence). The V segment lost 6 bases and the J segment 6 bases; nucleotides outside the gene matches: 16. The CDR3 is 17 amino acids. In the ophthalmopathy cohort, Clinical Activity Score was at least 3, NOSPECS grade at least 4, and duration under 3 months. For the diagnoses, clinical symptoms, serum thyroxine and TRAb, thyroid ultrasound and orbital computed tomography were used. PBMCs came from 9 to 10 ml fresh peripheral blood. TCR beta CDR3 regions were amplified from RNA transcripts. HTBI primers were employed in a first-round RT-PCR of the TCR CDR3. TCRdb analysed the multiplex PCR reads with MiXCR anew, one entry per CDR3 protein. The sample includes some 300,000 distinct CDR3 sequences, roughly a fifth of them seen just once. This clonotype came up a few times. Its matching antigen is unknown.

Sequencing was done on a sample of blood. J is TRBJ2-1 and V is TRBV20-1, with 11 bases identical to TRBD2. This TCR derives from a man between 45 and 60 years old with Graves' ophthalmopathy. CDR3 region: CSAHGGSGRAGGNEQFF. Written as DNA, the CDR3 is TGCAGTGCCCACGGGGGTAGCGGGAGGGCGGGGGGCAATGAGCAGTTCTTC.